Sequencing of this T cell receptor (beta chain) was carried out in a study of T cells expressing NK-cell markers. The CDR3 loop spans 14 amino acids. Germline assignment: CDR1 MGHRA and CDR2 YSYEKL. UMIs accompanied the 5'RACE template switching by which TCR beta cDNA was made. For each CDR3 protein, TCRdb gives one entry from its re-call of the 5' RACE reads, without DNA. This sample lists 130,000 to 150,000 distinct CDR3 sequences; its ten largest clones have roughly an eighth. Comments on this clonotype: The antigen is not known.

Study conclusions and caveats: For four donors, these clonotypes were likewise the leading ones in the CD3+CD56-NKG2C+ fraction. Expanded clones of NKG2C+ T cells had an unclear HCMV specificity.

The TCR sequence derives from a man younger than 30 in good health. The specimen was blood T cells: a sorted CD56 or NKG2C T cell subset, CD4+ or CD8+ T cells, or bulk PBMC T cells (not recorded which). J is TRBJ2-4 and V is TRBV4-1; TCRdb outputs TRBD1, but without DNA this stays unchecked. CDR3 protein: CASTGFGSKNIQYF.